This entry lists 11 T cell receptor beta chains sequenced from one sample in a study of OX40 agonist ivuxolimab in advanced cancers. Method: immunoSEQ multiplex PCR; TCRdb's copy keeps in-frame clones and lacks some. The sample lists 30,000 to 40,000 clones, 76% occurring once. The specimen was CD4+ or CD8+ T cells sorted from blood, collected in a trial of the OX40 agonist ivuxolimab. These receptors all stem from an adult with an advanced solid tumor such as melanoma, head and neck, liver or kidney cancer.

The rearrangement uses TRBV5-4 and TRBJ2-5; the D gene is possibly TRBD2 (5 bases). The V and J ends lost 10 bases and 2 bases respectively, with 15 bases between them. CDR3 length: 13 residues. Germline values: CDR1 SGHNT, CDR2 YYREEE (reference sequence). The CDR3 sequence: CAVGRGDQETQYF. The CDR3 DNA is TGTGCCGTAGGCCGGGGAGATCAAGAGACCCAGTACTTC.

The chain joins TRBV11-2 to TRBJ2-2, with D perhaps TRBD1 (6 bases). In germline, CDR1 is SGHAT, CDR2 FQNNGV. The length of the CDR3 is 14 residues. V dropped 2 bases and J dropped 4 bases, with 8 bases sitting between them. In DNA, the CDR3 is TGTGCCAGCAGCTTAACAGGGCTCACCGGGGAGCTGTTTTTT. It translates to CASSLTGLTGELFF.

This clone was picked up a small number of times. The chain couples TRBV6-1 to TRBJ1-6; a weak D match, TRBD1 (5 bases). Germline CDR1 MNHNS, CDR2 SASEGT. This CDR3 comprises 15 residues. The ends were cut back, 6 bases at V and 10 bases at J, with 19 bases in the middle. The CDR3 nucleotides are TGTGCCAGCAGCCGACCCGGGACGGATTTCTCACCCCTCCACTTT. The encoded protein is CASSRPGTDFSPLHF.

The J gene is TRBJ1-2, the V gene TRBV7-9, with D perhaps TRBD1 (5 bases). With 5 bases removed from V and 4 bases from J, the gap between germline ends came to 14 bases. Looked up from germline, CDR1 is SEHNR and CDR2 is FQNEAQ (reference sequence). CDR3 length equals 14 residues. As DNA, the CDR3 is TGTGCCAGCAGCCCGACGACAGTGAGCTATGGCTACACCTTC. Translated, it gives CASSPTTVSYGYTF.

V and J are TRBV19 and TRBJ1-1; TRBD1 aligns across 8 bases. With 7 bases clipped from V and 1 base from J, the junction kept 5 bases outside the gene matches. Germline loops: CDR1 LNHDA, CDR2 SQIVND (reference sequence). This CDR3 is 14 amino acids long. Here the CDR3 reads CASTPTGANTEAFF. CDR3 DNA: TGTGCCAGTACTCCGACAGGGGCGAACACTGAAGCTTTCTTT. Full variable domain (remainder filled in from reference TRBV19 and TRBJ1-1): DGGITQSPKYLFRKEGQNVTLSCEQNLNHDAMYWYRQDPGQGLRLIYYSQIVNDFQKGDIAEGYSVSREKKESFPLTVTSAQKNPTAFYLCASTPTGANTEAFFGQGTRLTVV.

This sequence joins TRBV10-3 and TRBJ1-4; 9 bases line up with TRBD1. The CDR3 totals 14 residues. The germline CDR1 and CDR2 sequences are ENHRY and SYGVKD. The V segment lost 6 bases and the J segment 8 bases; nucleotides outside the gene matches: 7. This chain's CDR3 is CAISTGGAGEKLFF. The CDR3 coding sequence is TGTGCCATCAGCACAGGGGGCGCAGGGGAAAAACTGTTTTTT.

This chain connects TRBV7-2 to TRBJ2-3, with D perhaps TRBD2 (7 bases). Germline V gives CDR1 SGHTA, CDR2 FQGNSA. Trimming pared 5 bases from V and 4 bases from J, leaving 19 bases between. The CDR3 extends over 16 amino acids. In DNA form, the CDR3 reads TGTGCCAGCAGCGAATCACTACGGGGGGCCCCAGATACGCAGTATTTT. Its protein product is CASSESLRGAPDTQYF.

The V call is TRBV7-3, the J call TRBJ1-2, with 9 bases matching TRBD1. CDR1 SGHTA and CDR2 FQGTGA come from the germline V gene. The J segment lost 5 bases and the V segment lost 4 bases, leaving 14 bases of the junction unmatched. The CDR3 runs 17 residues. CDR3 nucleotides: TGTGCCAGCAGCTCAGCGGGACAGGGACATGTGTGGTATGGCTACACCTTC. It encodes CASSSAGQGHVWYGYTF.

This clone has just one count. V usage is TRBV6-5 and J usage is TRBJ2-5, with TRBD1 matching 10 bases. This CDR3 comprises 15 residues. The V and J ends lost 6 bases and 5 bases, in that order; junction bases with no gene match: 9. Looked up from germline, CDR1 is MNHEY and CDR2 is SVGAGI. The CDR3: CASRKGQGSGETQYF. CDR3 DNA sequence: TGTGCCAGCAGGAAGGGACAGGGGTCGGGTGAGACCCAGTACTTC.

This clone was seen more than once but under ten times. The chain links TRBV5-1 to TRBJ1-2; the D gene is possibly TRBD1 (6 bases). The germline V gene has CDR1 SGHRS and CDR2 YFSETQ. The V gene lost 4 bases and the J gene lost 4 bases, with 14 bases spanning the gap. This CDR3 region has 14 residues. This CDR3 reads CASSPPQGGYGYTF. CDR3 sequence (DNA): TGCGCCAGCAGCCCCCCACAGGGTGGCTATGGCTACACCTTC.

This chain links TRBV19 with TRBJ2-3; D is uncertain. The CDR3 runs to 15 residues. V lost 1 base and J 2 bases, leaving 10 bases between the germline ends. Germline V gene sequence: CDR1 LNHDA, CDR2 SQIVND (reference sequence). The CDR3 reads CASSIGGIFTDTQYF. The CDR3 nucleotides are TGTGCCAGTAGTATAGGTGGCATATTCACAGATACGCAGTATTTT. The entire variable domain, with the rest obtained from reference TRBV19 and TRBJ2-3, is as follows: DGGITQSPKYLFRKEGQNVTLSCEQNLNHDAMYWYRQDPGQGLRLIYYSQIVNDFQKGDIAEGYSVSREKKESFPLTVTSAQKNPTAFYLCASSIGGIFTDTQYFGPGTRLTVL.